Described below is a single TCR beta chain sequence and its context. Its antigen is not identified. The sample comes from a study of T cell responses to AZD1222 COVID-19 vaccine. General study points: Donors in the cohort were predominantly white British and more often female, and clonal diversity was possibly underestimated. Seropositivity was recorded at baseline in only a handful of AZD1222 recipients. Spike-specific TCRs gained breadth and depth after people received two AZD1222 doses.

The CDR3 runs 13 residues. The germline gives CDR1 KGHDR, CDR2 SFDVKD. The trim removed 4 bases at V and 5 bases at J, leaving 2 bases unmatched. Data came from immunoSEQ multiplex PCR; TCRdb stores just in-frame clones and leaves some out. Counted here are about 140,000 clones, 85% to 95% occurring once; the ten biggest clones make up 0.75% to 1%. The receptor's source is an adult in good health. The chain recombines TRBV24-1 with TRBJ2-5, with 8 bases aligning to TRBD2. Sequenced material: peripheral blood, taken on day 0 of MenACWY control vaccination. The DNA of the CDR3 is TGTGCCACCAGTGACGGCGGGAGGGAGACCCAGTACTTC. Protein sequence: CATSDGGRETQYF.